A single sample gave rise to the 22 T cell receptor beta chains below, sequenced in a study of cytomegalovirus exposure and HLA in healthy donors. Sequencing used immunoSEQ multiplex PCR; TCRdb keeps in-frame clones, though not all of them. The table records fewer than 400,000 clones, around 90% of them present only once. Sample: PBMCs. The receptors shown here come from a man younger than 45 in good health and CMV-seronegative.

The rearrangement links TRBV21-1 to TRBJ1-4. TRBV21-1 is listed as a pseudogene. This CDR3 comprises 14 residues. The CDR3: CASSTWEGNEKLFF. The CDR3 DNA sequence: TGTGCCAGCAGCACGTGGGAGGGTAATGAAAAACTGTTTTTT.

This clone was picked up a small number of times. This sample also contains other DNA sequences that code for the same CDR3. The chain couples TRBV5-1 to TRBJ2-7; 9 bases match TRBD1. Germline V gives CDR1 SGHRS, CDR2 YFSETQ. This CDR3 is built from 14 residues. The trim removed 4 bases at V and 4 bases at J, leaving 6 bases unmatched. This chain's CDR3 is CASSLGQGGYEQYF. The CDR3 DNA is TGCGCCAGCAGCCTGGGACAGGGCGGGTACGAGCAGTACTTC. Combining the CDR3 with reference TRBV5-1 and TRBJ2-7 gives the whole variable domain KAGVTQTPRYLIKTRGQQVTLSCSPISGHRSVSWYQQTPGQGLQFLFEYFSETQRNKGNFPGRFSGRQFSNSRSEMNVSTLELGDSALYLCASSLGQGGYEQYFGPGTRLTVT.

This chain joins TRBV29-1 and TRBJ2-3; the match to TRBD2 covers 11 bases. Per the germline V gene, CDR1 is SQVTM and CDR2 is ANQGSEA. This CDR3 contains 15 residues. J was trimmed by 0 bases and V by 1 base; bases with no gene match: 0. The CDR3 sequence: CSVEGTSGSTDTQYF. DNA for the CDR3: TGCAGCGTTGAAGGGACTAGCGGGAGCACAGATACGCAGTATTTT.

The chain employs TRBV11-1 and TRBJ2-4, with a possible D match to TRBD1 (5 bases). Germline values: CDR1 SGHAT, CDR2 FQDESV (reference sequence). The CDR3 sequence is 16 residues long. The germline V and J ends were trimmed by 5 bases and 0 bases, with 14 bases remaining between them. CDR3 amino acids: CASSPDRFLAKNIQYF. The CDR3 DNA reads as TGTGCCAGCAGCCCCGACAGATTCCTAGCCAAAAACATTCAGTACTTC.

CDR3 in DNA: TGTGCCAGCAGCAAGGACAGACAACCCCACGAGCAGTACTTC. It encodes CASSKDRQPHEQYF. This sequence joins TRBV7-2 and TRBJ2-7; D may be TRBD1 (6 bases). Germline lookup yields CDR1 SGHTA and CDR2 FQGNSA. The CDR3 runs 14 residues. The V gene lost 5 bases and the J gene lost 5 bases, with 16 bases spanning the gap. Supplemented by reference TRBV7-2 and TRBJ2-7, the full variable domain reads GAGVSQSPSNKVTEKGKDVELRCDPISGHTALYWYRQSLGQGLEFLIYFQGNSAPDKSGLPSDRFSAERTGGSVSTLTIQRTQQEDSAVYLCASSKDRQPHEQYFGPGTRLTVT.

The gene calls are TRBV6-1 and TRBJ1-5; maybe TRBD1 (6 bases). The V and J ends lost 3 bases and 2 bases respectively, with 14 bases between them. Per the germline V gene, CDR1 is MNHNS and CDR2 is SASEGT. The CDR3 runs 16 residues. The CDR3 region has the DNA TGTGCCAGCAGTGATTCTGGGGGCTCGGGCAATCAGCCCCAGCATTTT. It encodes CASSDSGGSGNQPQHF.

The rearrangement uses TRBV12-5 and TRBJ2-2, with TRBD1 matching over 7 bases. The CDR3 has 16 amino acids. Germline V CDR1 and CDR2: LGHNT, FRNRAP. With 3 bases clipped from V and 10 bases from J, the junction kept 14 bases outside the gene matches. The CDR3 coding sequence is TGTGCTAGTGGTTTTAGAGGGGGCGCGGTGTTTGCGGAGCTGTTTTTT. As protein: CASGFRGGAVFAELFF.

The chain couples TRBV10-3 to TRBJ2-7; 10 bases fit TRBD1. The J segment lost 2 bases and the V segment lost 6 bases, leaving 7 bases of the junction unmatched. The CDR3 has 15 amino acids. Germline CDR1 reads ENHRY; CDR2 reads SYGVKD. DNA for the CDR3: TGTGCCATCAGCACCGGGACAGGGGCGACCTACGAGCAGTACTTC. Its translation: CAISTGTGATYEQYF.

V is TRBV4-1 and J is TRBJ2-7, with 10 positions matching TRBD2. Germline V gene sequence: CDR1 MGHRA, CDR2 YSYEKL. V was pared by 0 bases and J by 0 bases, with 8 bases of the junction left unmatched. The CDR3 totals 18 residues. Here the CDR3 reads CASSQDQLAGGLSYEQYF. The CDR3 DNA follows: TGCGCCAGCAGCCAAGATCAGTTAGCGGGGGGCCTCTCCTACGAGCAGTACTTC.

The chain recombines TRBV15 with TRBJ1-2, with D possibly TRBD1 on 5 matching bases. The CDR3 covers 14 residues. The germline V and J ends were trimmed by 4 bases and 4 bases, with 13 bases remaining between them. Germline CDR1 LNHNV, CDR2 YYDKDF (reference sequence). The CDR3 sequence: CATSMGGVGYGYTF. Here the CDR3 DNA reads TGTGCCACCAGCATGGGGGGTGTCGGCTATGGCTACACCTTC.

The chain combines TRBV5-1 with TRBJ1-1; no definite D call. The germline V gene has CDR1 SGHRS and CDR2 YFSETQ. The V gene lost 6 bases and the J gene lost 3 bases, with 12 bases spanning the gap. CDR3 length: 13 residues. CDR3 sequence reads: CASIRGDDTEAFF. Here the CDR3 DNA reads TGCGCCAGCATTCGGGGAGACGACACTGAAGCTTTCTTT. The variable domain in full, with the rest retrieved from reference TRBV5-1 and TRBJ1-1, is KAGVTQTPRYLIKTRGQQVTLSCSPISGHRSVSWYQQTPGQGLQFLFEYFSETQRNKGNFPGRFSGRQFSNSRSEMNVSTLELGDSALYLCASIRGDDTEAFFGQGTRLTVV.

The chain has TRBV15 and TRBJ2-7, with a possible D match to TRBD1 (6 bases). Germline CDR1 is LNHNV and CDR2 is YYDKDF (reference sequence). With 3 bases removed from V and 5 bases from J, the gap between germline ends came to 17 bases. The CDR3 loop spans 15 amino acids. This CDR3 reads CATSRVGTGLNEQYF. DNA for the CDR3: TGTGCCACCAGCAGGGTCGGCACAGGGCTCAACGAGCAGTACTTC.

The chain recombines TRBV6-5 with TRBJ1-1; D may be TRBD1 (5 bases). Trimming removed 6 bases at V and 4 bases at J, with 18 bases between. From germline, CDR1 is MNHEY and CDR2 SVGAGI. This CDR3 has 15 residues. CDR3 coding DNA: TGTGCCAGCAGCCTCAGGGAGGGGCCGGGCACTGAAGCTTTCTTT. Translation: CASSLREGPGTEAFF.

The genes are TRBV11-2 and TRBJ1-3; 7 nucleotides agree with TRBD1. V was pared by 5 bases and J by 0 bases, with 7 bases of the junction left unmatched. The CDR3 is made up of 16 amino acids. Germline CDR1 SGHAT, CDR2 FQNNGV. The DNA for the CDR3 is TGTGCCAGCAGCCCCAGGGGGGCACGCTCTGGAAACACCATATATTTT. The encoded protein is CASSPRGARSGNTIYF. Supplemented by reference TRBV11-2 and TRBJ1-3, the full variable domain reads EAGVAQSPRYKIIEKRQSVAFWCNPISGHATLYWYQQILGQGPKLLIQFQNNGVVDDSQLPKDRFSAERLKGVDSTLKIQPAKLEDSAVYLCASSPRGARSGNTIYFGEGSWLTVV.

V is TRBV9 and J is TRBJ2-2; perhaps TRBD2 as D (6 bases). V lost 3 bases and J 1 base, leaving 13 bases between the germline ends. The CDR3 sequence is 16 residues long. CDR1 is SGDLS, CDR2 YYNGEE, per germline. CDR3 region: CASSADSGVNTGELFF. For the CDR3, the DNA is TGTGCCAGCAGCGCCGATAGCGGAGTGAACACCGGGGAGCTGTTTTTT.

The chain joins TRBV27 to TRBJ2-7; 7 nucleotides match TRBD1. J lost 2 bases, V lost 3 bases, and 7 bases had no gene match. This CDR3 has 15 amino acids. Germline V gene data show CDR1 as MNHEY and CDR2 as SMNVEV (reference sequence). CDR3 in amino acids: CASSFNRGAAYEQYF. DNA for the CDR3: TGTGCCAGCAGTTTCAACAGGGGTGCGGCCTACGAGCAGTACTTC.

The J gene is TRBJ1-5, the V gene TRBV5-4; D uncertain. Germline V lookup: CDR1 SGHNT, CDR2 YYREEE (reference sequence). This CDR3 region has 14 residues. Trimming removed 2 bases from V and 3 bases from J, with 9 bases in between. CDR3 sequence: CASSLGGYNQPQHF. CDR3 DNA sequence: TGTGCCAGCAGCTTAGGAGGATACAATCAGCCCCAGCATTTT.

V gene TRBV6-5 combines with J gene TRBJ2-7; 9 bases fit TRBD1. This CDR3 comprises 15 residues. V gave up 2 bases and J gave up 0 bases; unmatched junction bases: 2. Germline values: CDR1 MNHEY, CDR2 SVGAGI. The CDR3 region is CASSYGQGISYEQYF. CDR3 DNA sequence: TGTGCCAGCAGTTACGGACAGGGGATCTCCTACGAGCAGTACTTC.

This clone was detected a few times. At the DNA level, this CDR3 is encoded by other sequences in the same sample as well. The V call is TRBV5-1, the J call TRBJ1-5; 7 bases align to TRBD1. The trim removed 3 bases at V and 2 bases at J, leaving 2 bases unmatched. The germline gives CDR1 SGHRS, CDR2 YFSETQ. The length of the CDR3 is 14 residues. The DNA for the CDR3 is TGCGCCAGCAGCTCAACAGGGGGCAATCAGCCCCAGCATTTT. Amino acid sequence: CASSSTGGNQPQHF.

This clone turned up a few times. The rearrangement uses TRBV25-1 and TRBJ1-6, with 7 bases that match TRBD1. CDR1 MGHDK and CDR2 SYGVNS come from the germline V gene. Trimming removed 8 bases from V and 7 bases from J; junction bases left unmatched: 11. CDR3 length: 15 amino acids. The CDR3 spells CASQKTGVNNSPLHF. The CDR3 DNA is TGTGCCAGCCAAAAAACAGGGGTGAACAATTCACCCCTCCACTTT.

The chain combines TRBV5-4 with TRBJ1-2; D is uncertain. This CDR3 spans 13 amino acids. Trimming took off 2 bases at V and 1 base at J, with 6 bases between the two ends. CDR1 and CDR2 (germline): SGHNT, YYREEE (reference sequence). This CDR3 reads CASSFGHNYGYTF. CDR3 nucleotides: TGTGCCAGCAGCTTTGGCCATAACTATGGCTACACCTTC.

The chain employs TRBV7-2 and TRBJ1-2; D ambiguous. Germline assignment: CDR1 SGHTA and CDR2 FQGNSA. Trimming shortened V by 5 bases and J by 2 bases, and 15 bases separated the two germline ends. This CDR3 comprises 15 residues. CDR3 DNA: TGTGCCAGCAGCCCAGTTGCGGGGTCGAACTATGGCTACACCTTC. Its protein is CASSPVAGSNYGYTF. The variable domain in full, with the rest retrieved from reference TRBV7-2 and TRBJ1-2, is GAGVSQSPSNKVTEKGKDVELRCDPISGHTALYWYRQSLGQGLEFLIYFQGNSAPDKSGLPSDRFSAERTGGSVSTLTIQRTQQEDSAVYLCASSPVAGSNYGYTFGSGTRLTVV.